Presented here are 19 T cell receptor beta chains from one specimen sequenced in a study of T cells in Graves' hyperthyroidism and ophthalmopathy. TCR beta CDR3 region amplification was performed from RNA transcripts. HTBI primers drove first-round RT-PCR of the TCR CDR3. TCRdb itself ran the multiplex PCR reads through MiXCR, one entry per CDR3 protein. The sample carries roughly 570,000 distinct CDR3 sequences, 40% to 55% recorded once. Sequenced material: peripheral blood or thyroid tissue (not recorded which). The source of these receptors is a woman under 30 with Graves' hyperthyroidism.

At least ten counts were recorded for this clonotype. The chain has TRBV2 and TRBJ1-2; weak D call: TRBD1 (5 bases). V shed 7 bases and J shed 6 bases, with 15 bases lying between them. The CDR3 covers 13 residues. The germline gives CDR1 SNHLY, CDR2 FYNNEI. CDR3 bases: TGTGCCAGCACCCTCGACAGAGGGGATGGCTACACCTTC. This gives the protein CASTLDRGDGYTF.

Only one count was recorded for this clonotype. V gene TRBV24-1 combines with J gene TRBJ1-3; D call uncertain. The germline V gene encodes CDR1 KGHDR and CDR2 SFDVKD. V was pared by 9 bases and J by 0 bases, with 8 bases between. This CDR3 spans 13 amino acids. Written as DNA, the CDR3 is TGTGCCACCGGACCGGGCTCTGGAAACACCATATATTTT. Protein product: CATGPGSGNTIYF.

The chain combines TRBV2 with TRBJ2-5; 8 bases agree with TRBD1. The CDR3 contains 16 residues. J lost 4 bases, V lost 1 base, and 8 bases had no gene match. CDR1 is SNHLY, CDR2 FYNNEI, per germline. The CDR3, as DNA: TGTGCCAGCAGTGAAGGTGGGACAGGAGGAGGAGAGACCCAGTACTTC. It is translated as CASSEGGTGGGETQYF. The full variable domain, completed using reference TRBV2 and TRBJ2-5, is EPEVTQTPSHQVTQMGQEVILRCVPISNHLYFYWYRQILGQKVEFLVSFYNNEISEKSEIFDDQFSVERPDGSNFTLKIRSTKLEDSAMYFCASSEGGTGGGETQYFGPGTRLLVL.

The gene calls are TRBV4-2 and TRBJ2-5; 10 bases are shared with TRBD2. Trimming took 0 bases from V and 5 from J; bases not matched to a gene: 6. Germline CDR1 reads LGHNA; CDR2 reads YNFKEQ. CDR3 length: 16 residues. The CDR3, as DNA: TGTGCCAGCAGCCAAGACCCGGGTAGCGGGAGGGAGACCCAGTACTTC. Amino acids: CASSQDPGSGRETQYF.

This clonotype was recorded many times. The CDR3 spells CASSQAPAGETQYF. CDR3 nucleotide sequence: TGCGCCAGCAGCCAGGCCCCCGCGGGGGAGACCCAGTACTTC. V and J are TRBV4-1 and TRBJ2-5; D may be TRBD2 (6 bases). CDR1 MGHRA and CDR2 YSYEKL come from the germline V gene. The CDR3 consists of 14 residues. V was trimmed by 3 bases and J by 5 bases, leaving 13 bases between them.

The sample holds one count of this clonotype. The chain links TRBV4-2 to TRBJ2-7; 7 nucleotides match TRBD2. J lost 5 bases, V lost 4 bases, and 5 bases had no gene match. This CDR3 is 13 amino acids long. Per the germline V gene, CDR1 is LGHNA and CDR2 is YNFKEQ. This CDR3 reads CASSPQAGDEQYF. DNA for the CDR3: TGTGCCAGCAGCCCACAGGCGGGGGACGAGCAGTACTTC.

In the case of this clonotype: At one end, the junction sequence differs from germline, possibly due to a read error. The chain carries TRBV6-5 and TRBJ2-7; 9 positions agree with TRBD1. The CDR3 is 14 residues long. In germline, CDR1 is MNHEY, CDR2 SVGAGI. The CDR3 loop is CASSSPGQGWERYF. The CDR3 bases are TGTGCCAGCAGTTCTCCGGGACAGGGATGGGAGCGGTACTTC.

This clonotype has ten or more counts. This chain uses TRBV29-1 with TRBJ1-2; TRBD1 matches 9 bases. With 5 bases clipped from V and 4 bases from J, the junction kept 8 bases outside the gene matches. The germline gives CDR1 SQVTM, CDR2 ANQGSEA. This CDR3 is 14 amino acids long. DNA for the CDR3: TGCAGCGTTTTCGGGGACAGGGAGGTCTATGGCTACACCTTC. It codes for CSVFGDREVYGYTF.

V is TRBV7-2 and J is TRBJ2-7; D call uncertain. With 3 bases removed from V and 7 bases from J, the gap between germline ends came to 19 bases. Germline CDR1 reads SGHTA; CDR2 reads FQGNSA. The CDR3 loop spans 15 amino acids. In DNA form, the CDR3 reads TGTGCCAGCAGCTTGGTGTGGACCCGCGGTCATGAGCAGTACTTC. It codes for CASSLVWTRGHEQYF.

The V and J genes are TRBV7-2 and TRBJ2-7; TRBD2 agrees at 16 bases. With V trimmed by 5 bases and J by 2 bases, 12 bases remained unmatched. The CDR3 sequence is 19 residues long. Germline CDR1 is SGHTA and CDR2 is FQGNSA. The CDR3 spells CASSLSGTSGGAPPYEQYF. CDR3 sequence (DNA): TGTGCCAGCAGCCTTTCCGGGACTAGCGGGGGGGCCCCACCCTACGAGCAGTACTTC.

The V call is TRBV12-3 or TRBV12-4, the J call TRBJ2-5; unclear D gene. This CDR3 contains 11 residues. The V gene lost 9 bases and the J gene lost 5 bases, with 10 bases spanning the gap. The DNA for the CDR3 is TGTGCCAGTCTACCAGAGGAGACCCAGTACTTC. It yields the protein CASLPEETQYF.

This clonotype appeared many times. The genes are TRBV7-9 and TRBJ2-7; 7 positions match TRBD1. V lost 5 bases, J lost 7 bases, and 5 bases stayed unmatched. Germline loops: CDR1 SEHNR, CDR2 FQNEAQ (reference sequence). This CDR3 has 12 residues. CDR3 DNA sequence: TGTGCCAGCAGCCATCAGGACAGGGAGCAGTACTTC. Protein: CASSHQDREQYF. Using reference TRBV7-9 and TRBJ2-7 for the parts outside the CDR3, the full variable domain is DTGVSQNPRHKITKRGQNVTFRCDPISEHNRLYWYRQTLGQGPEFLTYFQNEAQLEKSRLLSDRFSAERPKGSFSTLEIQRTEQGDSAMYLCASSHQDREQYFGPGTRLTVT.

The chain recombines TRBV20-1 with TRBJ1-5; D is unclear. V lost 6 bases, J lost 5 bases, and 20 bases lay in between. Germline V gives CDR1 DFQATT, CDR2 SNEGSKA (reference sequence). This CDR3 has 15 amino acids. The CDR3 DNA is TGCAGTGCCAGCAGTTACACCTACCAGGATCAGCCCCAGCATTTT. Its protein product is CSASSYTYQDQPQHF.

The chain recombines TRBV20-1 with TRBJ2-5; no firm D call. Germline V gene sequence: CDR1 DFQATT, CDR2 SNEGSKA (reference sequence). The CDR3 spans 13 residues. Trimming removed 3 bases at V and 9 bases at J, with 17 bases between. CDR3 residues: CSARGPQGQPQYF. In nucleotides, the CDR3 is TGCAGTGCTAGGGGTCCCCAAGGTCAGCCCCAGTACTTC.

The sample holds a few counts of this clonotype. This rearrangement joins TRBV4-2 to TRBJ2-2, with D perhaps TRBD2 (5 bases). Trimming left V 1 base short and J 4 bases short, with 13 bases between. Germline CDR1 reads LGHNA; CDR2 reads YNFKEQ. There are 16 residues in the CDR3. CDR3 protein: CASSQGLLESTGELFF. DNA of the CDR3: TGTGCCAGCAGCCAAGGATTACTAGAGAGCACCGGGGAGCTGTTTTTT.

This rearrangement joins TRBV18 to TRBJ1-2, with 10 bases fitting TRBD1. Germline-derived CDR1 and CDR2 are KGHSH and LQKENI. The CDR3 spans 15 residues. V shed 5 bases, J shed 4 bases, and the junction held 7 bases outside the gene matches. This CDR3 reads CASSTRQGAGYGYTF. CDR3 DNA sequence: TGTGCCAGCTCAACGAGACAGGGGGCTGGCTATGGCTACACCTTC.

Regarding this clonotype: A read error may explain this, as a much larger clone is one base away. The CDR3 DNA sequence: TGTGTCAGCAGTTTATCTCAGGGTGAGGACACTGAAGCTTTCTTT. This encodes CVSSLSQGEDTEAFF. This chain links TRBV27 with TRBJ1-1; D is possibly TRBD1 (5 bases). The CDR3 runs 15 residues. Germline V gene lookup returns CDR1 MNHEY and CDR2 SMNVEV (reference sequence).

The chain links TRBV29-1 to TRBJ2-5; 10 bases line up with TRBD2. Germline V gives CDR1 SQVTM, CDR2 ANQGSEA. The CDR3 runs 11 residues. The V segment lost 7 bases and the J segment 5 bases; nucleotides outside the gene matches: 1. CDR3 DNA: TGCAGCGCGGGACTAGCGGAGACCCAGTACTTC. The encoded protein is CSAGLAETQYF.

CDR3 DNA sequence: TGTGCCAGCAGTGCTCTAGCGATATCCTACGAGCAGTACTTC. Protein product: CASSALAISYEQYF. The genes are TRBV6-6 and TRBJ2-7; possibly TRBD2 for D (6 bases). Trimming took off 5 bases at V and 1 base at J, with 12 bases between the two ends. This CDR3 comprises 14 residues. In germline, CDR1 is MNHNY, CDR2 SVGAGI (reference sequence).